The text below deals with one TCR beta chain. Its antigen is currently not known. Base qualities are not recorded, but no much larger clone differs from it by a single base. The sample belongs to a study of early T cells in non-severe SARS-CoV-2 infection (TCRdb year 2021). Describing the broader study: Because TCR sequencing relied on bulk RNA taken from unsorted whole blood, pairing of alpha and beta chains was not possible. Overall study results and their limits: VDJdb matching was skewed toward anti-spike CD8 responses and likely underestimated virus-specific expansions, missing private and CD4 specificities.

This was a case-control study nested in a cohort of healthcare workers in London, UK, who had nasopharyngeal swab PCR tests and blood samples taken every week. Healthcare workers were recruited during the week of the UK lockdown, between 23 and 31 March 2020, and followed weekly for up to about 15 weeks. At the junction V is shortened by 8 bases and J by 6 bases, with 19 bases in between. The CDR3 runs 14 amino acids, cysteine and phenylalanine included. Just CDR3 DNA is preserved here, 42 bases in frame from base 1. Sequences SQVTM (CDR1) and ANQGSEA (CDR2) are obtained from the germline V gene. Libraries were made using 5' RACE. Sequenced using a NextSeq 500. Unique molecular identifiers were attached to individual cDNA molecules in the TCR library protocol so that sequencing error and PCR bias could be corrected. Sequencing covered both TCR alpha and beta chains, and within each sample the abundances of alpha and beta sequences were tightly co-correlated. On the authors' methods: Decombinator V4 was used to annotate the V gene, J gene and CDR3 of the TCR sequences. TCRs were defined as expanded if a significant change between any two time points was detected under a Poisson model with p below 0.0001. TCR abundances were normalised to the total number of TCRs sequenced in each sample and reported as counts per million. TRAV1-2 paired with TRAJ12, TRAJ20 or TRAJ33 defined MAIT TCRs, while TRAV10 paired with TRAJ18 defined iNKT TCRs. VDJdb, accessed 1 November 2021, was searched for CMV, EBV and SARS-CoV-2 annotated TCRs, excluding TCRs annotated for multiple antigens. TCRdb trimmed the raw reads at Q25, called clones with MiXCR and kept productive beta chains. Rows are unified per CDR3 protein, each entry keeping the most common DNA and genes. TCRdb, not the original authors, processed these V and J calls. This sample lists roughly 50,000 distinct CDR3 sequences; 9.3% were detected once. The ten largest clones represent just under 15% of the sample.

Sequenced material: whole blood. The source of this sequence is an adult who was a healthcare worker with PCR-confirmed SARS-CoV-2 infection or an uninfected control (not recorded which). The rearrangement combines TRBV29-1 with TRBJ2-2; TRBD1 is a possible D gene, resting on 7 matching bases. In nucleotide form, the sequence is TGCAGCTCGCGAGGGGGCGGGGAGGCCGGGGAGCTGTTTTTT. Its amino acids are CSSRGGGEAGELFF.